This paragraph reports one T cell receptor (beta chain). What it recognizes is unknown. At a deep level, the assay was run. Using immunoSEQ multiplex PCR, the repertoire was profiled, and TCRdb retains in-frame clones only, with some absent. Here the sample spans millions of clones, about 95% being singletons. This CDR3 is built from 15 residues. V was clipped by 5 bases and J by 5 bases; unmatched bases: 11. Germline CDR1 is PRHDT and CDR2 is FYEKMQ (reference sequence). This sample was included in a study of shared clonotypes between healthy human individuals. Overall study context: The donor group consisted of two women and a few men, aged 18 to 49.

Terminally differentiated effector memory CD45RA+ cells were left out of the naive CD8 fraction, which was CD45RO-negative and positively selected for CCR7. Overall study results and limits: Naive subsets usually exceeded memory subsets in estimated richness. Generation probabilities of non-shared clonotypes were lower (relative to those shared by all four donors).

Sequenced material: naive CD8+ T cells sorted from blood. The TCR was taken from a man between 18 and 35 years old in good health. The rearrangement links TRBV13 to TRBJ1-2, with TRBD1 identical over 7 bases. CDR3 DNA: TGTGCCAGCAGCCAAGGGGGCCAGGGTTATTATGGCTACACCTTC. Protein product: CASSQGGQGYYGYTF. The variable domain in full, completed from reference TRBV13 and TRBJ1-2, reads AAGVIQSPRHLIKEKRETATLKCYPIPRHDTVYWYQQGPGQDPQFLISFYEKMQSDKGSIPDRFSAQQFSDYHSELNMSSLELGDSALYFCASSQGGQGYYGYTFGSGTRLTVV.